This T cell receptor (beta chain) was sequenced in a study of blood T cell repertoires in COVID-19. Enrolled through a virtual design, the participants were between roughly 18 and 90 years of age and came from approximately 25 US areas. Each participant's cohort was designated according to participant-reported clinical history. What the recovered Cohort 3 donors had was two negative PCRs, clearance, or symptom resolution. The CDR3 is made up of 13 amino acids. The V gene's germline CDR1 is MNHEY and CDR2 SVGAGI. Trimming cost V 6 bases and J 8 bases, with 14 bases left between them. Measured with immunoSEQ multiplex PCR; TCRdb has only the in-frame clones, and not every one. The sample includes a few hundred thousand clones, about 87% of them seen just once.

The source of this sequence is a woman aged 45-60 years who had recovered from COVID-19. The J gene is TRBJ2-1, the V gene TRBV6-5, with a possible D match to TRBD1 (6 bases). The sequencing input was PBMCs or T cells enriched from blood (not recorded which). CDR3 protein: CASRNPTGYEQFF. The CDR3 bases are TGTGCCAGCAGAAACCCAACAGGGTATGAGCAGTTCTTC.